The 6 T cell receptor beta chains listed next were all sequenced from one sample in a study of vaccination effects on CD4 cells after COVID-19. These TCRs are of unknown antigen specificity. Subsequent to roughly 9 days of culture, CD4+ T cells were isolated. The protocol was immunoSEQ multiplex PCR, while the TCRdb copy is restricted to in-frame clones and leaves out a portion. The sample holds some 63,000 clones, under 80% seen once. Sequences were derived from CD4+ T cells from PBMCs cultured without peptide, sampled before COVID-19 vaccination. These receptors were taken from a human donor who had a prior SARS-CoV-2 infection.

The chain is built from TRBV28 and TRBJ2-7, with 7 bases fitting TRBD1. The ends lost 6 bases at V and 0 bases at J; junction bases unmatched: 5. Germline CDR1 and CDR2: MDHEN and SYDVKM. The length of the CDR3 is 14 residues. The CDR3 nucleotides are TGTGCCAGCAGGGGACAGCTAGGCTCCTACGAGCAGTACTTC. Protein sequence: CASRGQLGSYEQYF.

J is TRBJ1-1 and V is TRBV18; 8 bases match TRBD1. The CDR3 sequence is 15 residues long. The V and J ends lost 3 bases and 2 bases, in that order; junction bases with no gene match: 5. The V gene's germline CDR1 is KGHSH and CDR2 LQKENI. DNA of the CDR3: TGTGCCAGCTCACCCACGGACAGGGTTAACACTGAAGCTTTCTTT. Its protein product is CASSPTDRVNTEAFF.

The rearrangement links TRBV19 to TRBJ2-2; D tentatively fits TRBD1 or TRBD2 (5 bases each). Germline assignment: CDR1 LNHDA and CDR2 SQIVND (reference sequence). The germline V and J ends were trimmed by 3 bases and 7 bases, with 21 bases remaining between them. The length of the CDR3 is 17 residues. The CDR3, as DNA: TGTGCCAGTAGTATGGGGGTCGGCCGAGTTCCTGGCGGGGAGCTGTTTTTT. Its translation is CASSMGVGRVPGGELFF.

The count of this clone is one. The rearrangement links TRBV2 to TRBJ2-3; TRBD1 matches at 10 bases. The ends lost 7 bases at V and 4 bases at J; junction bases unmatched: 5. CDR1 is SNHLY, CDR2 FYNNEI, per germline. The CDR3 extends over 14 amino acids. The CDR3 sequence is CASMRDRGADTQYF. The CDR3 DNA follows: TGTGCCAGCATGAGGGACAGGGGAGCAGATACGCAGTATTTT.

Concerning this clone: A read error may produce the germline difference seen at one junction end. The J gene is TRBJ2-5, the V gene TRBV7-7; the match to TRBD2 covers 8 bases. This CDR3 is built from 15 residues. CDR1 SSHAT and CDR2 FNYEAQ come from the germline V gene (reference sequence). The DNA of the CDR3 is TGTGCTAGCAGCCCACAGGAGCGGGGGAGAGAGACCCAGTACTTC. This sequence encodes CASSPQERGRETQYF.

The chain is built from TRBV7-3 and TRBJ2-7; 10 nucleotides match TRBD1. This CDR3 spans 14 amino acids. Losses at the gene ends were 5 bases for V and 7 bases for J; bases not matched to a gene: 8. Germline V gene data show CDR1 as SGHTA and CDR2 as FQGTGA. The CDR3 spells CASSLQGTGVEQYF. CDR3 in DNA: TGTGCCAGCAGCCTACAAGGGACAGGGGTTGAGCAGTACTTC.